The 19 T cell receptor beta chains presented below share a single source sample, sequenced in a study of graft-versus-host responses after intestinal transplantation. Repertoires were generated with immunoSEQ multiplex PCR, while TCRdb's copy carries only in-frame clones and drops some. The table includes some 120,000 clones, 85% to 95% detected once. No cognate antigen is known for these TCRs. The sample in question was unstimulated CD8+ T cells sorted from spleen or lymph node cells, obtained before transplant. The receptors were sampled from a human donor who was the organ donor for an intestinal transplant.

This sequence joins TRBV2 and TRBJ1-2, with 11 bases matching TRBD1. Trimming took 9 bases from V and 7 from J; bases not matched to a gene: 10. The CDR3 loop spans 14 amino acids. The germline V gene encodes CDR1 SNHLY and CDR2 FYNNEI. This chain's CDR3 is CARTGQGAPGGYTF. CDR3 nucleotides: TGTGCCAGAACAGGACAGGGGGCGCCGGGTGGCTACACCTTC.

The genes are TRBV5-8 and TRBJ2-6; D gene unclear. Trimming took 3 bases from V and 0 from J, leaving 7 bases between them. This CDR3 has 15 amino acids. Germline values: CDR1 SGHTS, CDR2 YDEGEE. The DNA of the CDR3 is TGTGCCAGCAGCTCCCCGGGCTCTGGGGCCAACGTCCTGACTTTC. Protein sequence: CASSSPGSGANVLTF. The whole variable domain, remainder taken from reference TRBV5-8 and TRBJ2-6, is EAGVTQSPTHLIKTRGQQATLRCSPISGHTSVYWYQQALGLGLQFLLWYDEGEERNRGNFPPRFSGRQFPNYSSELNVNALELEDSALYLCASSSPGSGANVLTFGAGSRLTVL.

This clone was seen once. V is TRBV5-1 and J is TRBJ2-1; D is unresolved. CDR3 length equals 12 residues. Germline V CDR1 and CDR2: SGHRS, YFSETQ. Trimming removed 5 bases from V and 5 bases from J, with 8 bases in between. The CDR3 sequence is CASRNYDNEQFF. CDR3 DNA sequence: TGCGCCAGCAGGAACTACGACAATGAGCAGTTCTTC.

The rearrangement uses TRBV4-1 and TRBJ2-7, with D tentatively TRBD2 (6 bases). The CDR3 spans 15 residues. V lost 0 bases and J lost 1, with 10 bases in between. Germline V gene lookup returns CDR1 MGHRA and CDR2 YSYEKL. The CDR3 coding sequence is TGCGCCAGCAGCCAAGATCCGGGGGAATCCTACGAGCAGTACTTC. Translation: CASSQDPGESYEQYF.

This sequence joins TRBV27 and TRBJ1-2, with 7 bases fitting TRBD1. CDR1 and CDR2 (germline): MNHEY, SMNVEV (reference sequence). J lost 6 bases, V lost 5 bases, and 3 bases had no gene match. The CDR3 is 12 amino acids. CDR3 sequence reads: CASSDRVDGYTF. CDR3 sequence (DNA): TGTGCCAGCAGTGACAGGGTAGATGGCTACACCTTC.

The chain has TRBV2 and TRBJ2-5, with unresolved D. Germline V CDR1 and CDR2: SNHLY, FYNNEI. CDR3 length: 12 residues. V dropped 5 bases and J dropped 7 bases, with 11 bases sitting between them. The CDR3 sequence: CASSWWEGTQYF. Here the CDR3 DNA reads TGTGCCAGCAGTTGGTGGGAAGGGACCCAGTACTTC. The full variable domain, with the rest looked up from reference TRBV2 and TRBJ2-5, is EPEVTQTPSHQVTQMGQEVILRCVPISNHLYFYWYRQILGQKVEFLVSFYNNEISEKSEIFDDQFSVERPDGSNFTLKIRSTKLEDSAMYFCASSWWEGTQYFGPGTRLLVL.

This clone was counted once. V is TRBV7-9 and J is TRBJ1-1; 7 bases agree with TRBD1. With V trimmed by 3 bases and J by 6 bases, 1 base remained unmatched. Per germline, CDR1 SEHNR and CDR2 FQNEAQ (reference sequence). CDR3 length equals 12 residues. CDR3 residues: CASSFGQAEAFF. The CDR3 nucleotides read TGTGCCAGCAGCTTCGGACAGGCTGAAGCTTTCTTT. Based on the CDR3 plus reference TRBV7-9 and TRBJ1-1, the full variable domain is DTGVSQNPRHKITKRGQNVTFRCDPISEHNRLYWYRQTLGQGPEFLTYFQNEAQLEKSRLLSDRFSAERPKGSFSTLEIQRTEQGDSAMYLCASSFGQAEAFFGQGTRLTVV.

The chain employs TRBV27 and TRBJ2-1; D gene ambiguous. Germline lookup yields CDR1 MNHEY and CDR2 SMNVEV (reference sequence). This CDR3 region has 17 residues. V was cut by 5 bases and J by 0 bases, with 17 bases left in between. CDR3 residues: CASSPPPLTLSYNEQFF. The CDR3, as DNA: TGTGCCAGCAGTCCACCGCCCCTGACGCTCTCCTACAATGAGCAGTTCTTC.

The chain couples TRBV6-5 to TRBJ1-2; a possible D gene is TRBD1 (5 bases). CDR3 length: 13 residues. Between the trimmed V and J ends, which lost 3 bases and 4 bases, there was a span of 9 bases. The germline gives CDR1 MNHEY, CDR2 SVGAGI. The CDR3 is CASSYQGSYGYTF. CDR3 sequence (DNA): TGTGCCAGCAGTTATCAGGGTAGCTATGGCTACACCTTC.

The chain uses TRBV2 and TRBJ2-7, with D possibly being TRBD1 (6 bases). The CDR3 consists of 13 residues. V was cut by 8 bases and J by 3 bases, with 14 bases left in between. The V gene's germline CDR1 is SNHLY and CDR2 FYNNEI. CDR3: CASFGQPHYEQYF. Written as DNA, the CDR3 is TGTGCCAGCTTCGGACAGCCCCACTACGAGCAGTACTTC.

The chain recombines TRBV7-6 with TRBJ2-7; 7 bases fit TRBD2. This CDR3 has 14 residues. Germline V lookup: CDR1 SGHVS, CDR2 FNYEAQ. V trimming: 3 bases; J trimming: 0 bases; junction bases outside the gene matches: 2. DNA of the CDR3: TGTGCCAGCAGCTTGAGCGGGGCCTCCTACGAGCAGTACTTC. Translation: CASSLSGASYEQYF.

This sequence joins TRBV29-1 and TRBJ1-1, with D perhaps TRBD1 (5 bases). Germline CDR1 SQVTM, CDR2 ANQGSEA. This CDR3 comprises 14 residues. V gave up 6 bases and J gave up 1 base, with 15 bases separating them. CDR3 region: CSVESRGQNTEAFF. CDR3 nucleotide sequence: TGCAGCGTGGAATCACGAGGACAGAACACTGAAGCTTTCTTT.

V usage is TRBV4-1 and J usage is TRBJ2-5; 7 nucleotides align to TRBD2. Germline-derived CDR1 and CDR2 are MGHRA and YSYEKL. The CDR3 runs to 15 residues. The trim removed 0 bases at V and 0 bases at J, leaving 1 base unmatched. CDR3 sequence reads: CASSQELADQETQYF. Here the CDR3 DNA reads TGCGCCAGCAGCCAAGAGCTAGCGGACCAAGAGACCCAGTACTTC.

This clone was seen a single time. The rearrangement links TRBV9 to TRBJ2-1; 12 bases agree with TRBD2. Per the germline V gene, CDR1 is SGDLS and CDR2 is YYNGEE. The CDR3 is made up of 17 amino acids. Trimming at V came to 2 bases and at J to 3 bases, leaving 6 bases not matched to a gene. The CDR3 region has the DNA TGTGCCAGCAGCGTGCGACTAGCGGGAGATAGCTACAATGAGCAGTTCTTC. As protein: CASSVRLAGDSYNEQFF. The full variable domain, its missing parts supplied by reference TRBV9 and TRBJ2-1, is DSGVTQTPKHLITATGQRVTLRCSPRSGDLSVYWYQQSLDQGLQFLIQYYNGEERAKGNILERFSAQQFPDLHSELNLSSLELGDSALYFCASSVRLAGDSYNEQFFGPGTRLTVL.

V usage is TRBV27 and J usage is TRBJ1-1; D gene unclear. Germline CDR1 and CDR2: MNHEY and SMNVEV (reference sequence). Trimming removed 5 bases from V and 2 bases from J, with 9 bases in between. The CDR3 has 13 amino acids. Here the CDR3 reads CASSPIRNTEAFF. CDR3 nucleotide sequence: TGTGCCAGCAGTCCTATAAGAAACACTGAAGCTTTCTTT.

The chain joins TRBV19 to TRBJ1-6; D remains ambiguous. Germline V gives CDR1 LNHDA, CDR2 SQIVND (reference sequence). The CDR3 covers 13 residues. V dropped 3 bases and J dropped 7 bases, with 7 bases sitting between them. DNA of the CDR3: TGTGCCAGTAGTATCGCAGAAAATTCACCCCTCCACTTT. It codes for CASSIAENSPLHF.

This sequence joins TRBV5-4 and TRBJ2-3; 8 bases fit TRBD1. This CDR3 spans 15 amino acids. V lost 2 bases and J lost 6; bases outside the gene matches: 8. Germline V CDR1 and CDR2: SGHNT, YYREEE (reference sequence). Here the CDR3 reads CASSFQGASGDTQYF. The DNA of the CDR3 is TGTGCCAGCAGCTTTCAGGGGGCGTCGGGGGATACGCAGTATTTT.

The chain couples TRBV11-2 to TRBJ2-5; a weak D match, TRBD1 (6 bases). This CDR3 spans 14 amino acids. Deletions cut 5 bases from V and 5 bases from J, with 15 bases between. Looked up from germline, CDR1 is SGHAT and CDR2 is FQNNGV. The CDR3 sequence is CASSDEQGRETQYF. Written as DNA, the CDR3 is TGTGCCAGCAGCGATGAACAGGGAAGGGAGACCCAGTACTTC.

The CDR3 spells CASSPLVYGYTF. DNA of the CDR3: TGTGCCAGCAGCCCTCTAGTCTACGGCTACACCTTC. V and J are TRBV7-9 and TRBJ1-2; D uncertain. Germline values: CDR1 SEHNR, CDR2 FQNEAQ (reference sequence). The CDR3 runs to 12 residues. Trimming cost V 5 bases and J 8 bases, with 12 bases left between them.